The 8 T cell receptor beta chains given below trace back to one sample, sequenced in a study of blood T cell repertoires in COVID-19. Measured with immunoSEQ multiplex PCR; TCRdb has only the in-frame clones, and not every one. Among some 240,000 clones listed, 84% were seen once. The specimen sequenced was peripheral blood. The source of these receptors is a middle-aged woman who had recovered from COVID-19.

Note on this clone: This specimen includes other DNA sequences encoding the same CDR3. The rearrangement uses TRBV19 and TRBJ1-5; the D gene is possibly TRBD1 (5 bases). The germline V gene encodes CDR1 LNHDA and CDR2 SQIVND (reference sequence). The V and J ends lost 2 bases and 7 bases respectively, with 9 bases between them. The CDR3 spans 13 residues. Here the CDR3 DNA reads TGTGCCAGTAGTATAAGGGGAGGACAGCCCCAGCATTTT. The encoded protein is CASSIRGGQPQHF.

The sample holds a few counts of this clone. This chain connects TRBV2 to TRBJ2-7; D is undetermined. This CDR3 is 13 amino acids long. Germline V gene sequence: CDR1 SNHLY, CDR2 FYNNEI. The V gene lost 2 bases and the J gene lost 3 bases, with 8 bases spanning the gap. The CDR3 coding sequence is TGTGCCAGCAGTGAACAGGAAAGCTACGAGCAGTACTTC. Amino acid sequence: CASSEQESYEQYF.

CDR3: CASSFTLGGGLNNEQFF. CDR3 DNA: TGTGCCAGCAGCTTTACGCTGGGGGGGGGCCTTAACAATGAGCAGTTCTTC. The chain is built from TRBV7-6 and TRBJ2-1; possible D gene TRBD2, 7 bases. Looked up from germline, CDR1 is SGHVS and CDR2 is FNYEAQ. Trimming removed 3 bases at V and 5 bases at J, with 20 bases between. The CDR3 is 17 amino acids.

This chain uses TRBV10-3 with TRBJ1-2; no clear D. Germline lookup yields CDR1 ENHRY and CDR2 SYGVKD. The CDR3 has 14 amino acids. V was cut by 7 bases and J by 4 bases, with 16 bases left in between. The CDR3, as DNA: TGTGCCATCAATCACGGGGTTCGAGGCTATGGCTACACCTTC. Residues: CAINHGVRGYGYTF.

With regard to this clone: At one of its ends the junction is not consistent with the germline gene, which may arise from a read error. The chain recombines TRBV6-5 with TRBJ1-4, with a tentative D call TRBD1 (6 bases). From germline, CDR1 is MNHEY and CDR2 SVGAGI. The CDR3 contains 14 residues. The CDR3 protein is CASSPGQIMKKLVF. CDR3 nucleotides: TGTGCCAGCAGTCCCGGACAGATAATGAAAAAGTTGGTTTTT.

The chain is built from TRBV5-4 and TRBJ2-7; TRBD1 matches at 10 bases. Germline CDR1 is SGHNT and CDR2 is YYREEE (reference sequence). Trimming cost V 4 bases and J 5 bases; bases outside gene matches: 3. The CDR3 has 13 residues. This chain's CDR3 is CASSGDRGNEQYF. CDR3 nucleotide sequence: TGTGCCAGCAGCGGGGACAGGGGCAACGAGCAGTACTTC.

The chain couples TRBV5-5 to TRBJ2-7; maybe TRBD2 (7 bases). Germline CDR1 is SGHKS and CDR2 is YYEKEE (reference sequence). Between the trimmed V and J ends, which lost 2 bases and 0 bases, there was a span of 18 bases. The length of the CDR3 is 17 residues. The CDR3 nucleotides are TGTGCCAGCAGCTTTAATTTCCTTAGGGGGGGCTCCTACGAGCAGTACTTC. The encoded protein is CASSFNFLRGGSYEQYF.

The gene calls are TRBV5-1 and TRBJ2-2; the match to TRBD2 covers 11 bases. Germline assignment: CDR1 SGHRS and CDR2 YFSETQ. The CDR3 loop spans 16 amino acids. V was clipped by 7 bases and J by 8 bases; unmatched bases: 13. This chain's CDR3 is CASQMDLAGGSGELFF. CDR3 coding DNA: TGCGCCAGCCAAATGGATCTAGCGGGGGGCTCAGGGGAGCTGTTTTTT.